A single sample is the source of the 4 T cell receptor beta chains below, sequenced in a study of T cell responses to AZD1222 COVID-19 vaccine. Produced via immunoSEQ multiplex PCR; TCRdb's table is partial and in-frame only. The profile shows roughly 110,000 clones, about 86% of them singletons. The sample here was peripheral blood, taken on day 0 of AZD1222 vaccination. These receptors were obtained from an adult in good health.

The genes are TRBV19 and TRBJ1-3; D gene ambiguous. V was shortened by 3 bases and J by 2 bases, with 2 bases between the two germline ends. This CDR3 has 12 amino acids. Germline V CDR1 and CDR2: LNHDA, SQIVND (reference sequence). CDR3 DNA: TGTGCCAGTAGTATGACTGGAAACACCATATATTTT. It specifies CASSMTGNTIYF.

The chain recombines TRBV12-3 or TRBV12-4 with TRBJ2-1; D remains ambiguous. The CDR3 consists of 12 residues. The V end was cut by 3 bases, the J end by 3 bases, with 3 bases between. The CDR3 region is CASSLVYNEQFF. The CDR3 DNA follows: TGTGCCAGCAGTTTGGTCTACAATGAGCAGTTCTTC.

The chain links TRBV7-6 to TRBJ2-1, with a tentative D call TRBD2 (5 bases). Germline loops: CDR1 SGHVS, CDR2 FNYEAQ. The CDR3 has 16 residues. The V end lost 6 bases, the J end lost 8 bases, and 23 bases lay between the germline ends. The CDR3 DNA sequence: TGTGCCAGCAGTCTCAGTGACTACGGGGTGAGTGATGAGCAGTTCTTC. It encodes CASSLSDYGVSDEQFF.

The chain carries TRBV18 and TRBJ2-2, with 7 bases matching TRBD2. Germline trimming cut 9 bases from V and 4 bases from J; bases unmatched to any gene: 8. The germline CDR1 and CDR2 sequences are KGHSH and LQKENI. The CDR3 is 14 amino acids. The chain's CDR3 is CASPRPGGTGELFF. The CDR3 region has the DNA TGTGCCAGTCCGAGGCCGGGGGGCACCGGGGAGCTGTTTTTT. Full variable domain (rest looked up from reference TRBV18 and TRBJ2-2): NAGVMQNPRHLVRRRGQEARLRCSPMKGHSHVYWYRQLPEEGLKFMVYLQKENIIDESGMPKERFSAEFPKEGPSILRIQQVVRGDSAAYFCASPRPGGTGELFFGEGSRLTVL.